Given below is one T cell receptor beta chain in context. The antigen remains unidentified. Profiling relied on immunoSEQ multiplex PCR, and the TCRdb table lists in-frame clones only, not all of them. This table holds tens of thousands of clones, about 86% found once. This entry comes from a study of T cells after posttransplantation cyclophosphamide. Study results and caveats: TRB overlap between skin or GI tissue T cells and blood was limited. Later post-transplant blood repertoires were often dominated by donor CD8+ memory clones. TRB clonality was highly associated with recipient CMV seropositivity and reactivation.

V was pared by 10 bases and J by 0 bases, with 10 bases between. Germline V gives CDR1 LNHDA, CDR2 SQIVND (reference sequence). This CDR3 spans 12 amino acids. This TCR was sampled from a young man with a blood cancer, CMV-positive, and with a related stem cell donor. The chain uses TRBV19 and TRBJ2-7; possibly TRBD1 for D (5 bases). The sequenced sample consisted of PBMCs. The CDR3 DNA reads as TGTGCCACCTCGACAGACTCCTACGAGCAGTACTTC. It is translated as CATSTDSYEQYF.